What follows is one T cell receptor (beta chain) and its context. Its antigen is still unknown. This record comes from a study of cytomegalovirus exposure and HLA in healthy donors. Study-wide points: At a 0.05 false discovery rate, a later analysis found approximately 17,000 TCR beta sequences to be associated with HLA alleles. In a later analysis, V- and J-gene trimming of beta chains associated with a DCLRE1C missense variant, replicated independently. TCR association rates varied by HLA locus in a later analysis, with DRB1 highest and HLA-C lowest.

The CDR3 runs to 16 residues. Per germline, CDR1 MGHDK and CDR2 SYGVNS. The trim removed 7 bases at V and 4 bases at J, leaving 10 bases unmatched. This PCR relied on a set of 60 Vbeta primers and 13 Jbeta primers. Repertoires were generated with immunoSEQ multiplex PCR, while TCRdb's copy carries only in-frame clones and drops some. The sample consists of 95,000 to 150,000 clones, about 80% of them appearing once. The source material was PBMCs. V usage is TRBV25-1 and J usage is TRBJ2-1, with TRBD1 identical over 10 bases. This TCR was sampled from a woman aged 45-59 years in good health and CMV-seropositive. This CDR3 reads CASNTNRDRGYNEQFF. The CDR3 nucleotides are TGTGCCAGCAACACCAACCGGGACAGGGGTTACAATGAGCAGTTCTTC.